The next 4 T cell receptor beta chains were all read from a single sample in a study of blood T cells in healthy people across ages. Together with a sample-barcoded 5' primer, a J-beta primer mix was included in a second PCR lasting 7 to 11 cycles. MiXCR, run by TCRdb on the 5' RACE reads, gives a single entry per CDR3 protein. The sample has hundreds of thousands of distinct CDR3 sequences, 58% seen once; the top ten hold around 37%. Sequences were obtained from blood. These receptors all come from a man in his 60s in good health.

The chain couples TRBV20-1 to TRBJ1-1; TRBD1 is a possible D gene (6 bases). This CDR3 has 13 amino acids. Germline V gene sequence: CDR1 DFQATT, CDR2 SNEGSKA (reference sequence). Between the trimmed V and J ends, which lost 8 bases and 4 bases, there was a span of 17 bases. CDR3 nucleotide sequence: TGCAGTCCCTCCGGGGGCGGGAGCACTGAAGCTTTCTTT. Translation: CSPSGGGSTEAFF.

This clonotype has only a few counts. This rearrangement joins TRBV18 to TRBJ2-5; the D gene could be TRBD1 or TRBD2 (5 bases each). The germline V and J ends were trimmed by 0 bases and 1 base, with 9 bases remaining between them. Germline V gene sequence: CDR1 KGHSH, CDR2 LQKENI. CDR3 size: 15 residues. DNA of the CDR3: TGTGCCAGCTCACCACCTTCGGGACCCCAAGAGACCCAGTACTTC. Protein: CASSPPSGPQETQYF.

As concerns this clonotype: Mismatch with germline at one junction end may stem from a read error. This rearrangement joins TRBV6-5 to TRBJ1-2; 7 bases map to TRBD1. Germline assignment: CDR1 MNHEY and CDR2 SVGAGI. The CDR3 contains 15 residues. CDR3 region: CASSPRNRGKWDYTF. The CDR3 bases are TGTGCCAGCAGCCCAAGGAACAGGGGAAAGTGGGACTACACCTTT.

The CDR3 loop is CASSGPGLPGEQYF. The CDR3 DNA follows: TGTGCCAGCAGTGGACCAGGTTTGCCTGGCGAGCAGTACTTC. The V and J genes are TRBV6-1 and TRBJ2-5; D remains unclear. The J call may be mistaken, given a closer DNA end match to TRBJ2-7. CDR3 size: 14 residues. Germline CDR1 MNHNS, CDR2 SASEGT.